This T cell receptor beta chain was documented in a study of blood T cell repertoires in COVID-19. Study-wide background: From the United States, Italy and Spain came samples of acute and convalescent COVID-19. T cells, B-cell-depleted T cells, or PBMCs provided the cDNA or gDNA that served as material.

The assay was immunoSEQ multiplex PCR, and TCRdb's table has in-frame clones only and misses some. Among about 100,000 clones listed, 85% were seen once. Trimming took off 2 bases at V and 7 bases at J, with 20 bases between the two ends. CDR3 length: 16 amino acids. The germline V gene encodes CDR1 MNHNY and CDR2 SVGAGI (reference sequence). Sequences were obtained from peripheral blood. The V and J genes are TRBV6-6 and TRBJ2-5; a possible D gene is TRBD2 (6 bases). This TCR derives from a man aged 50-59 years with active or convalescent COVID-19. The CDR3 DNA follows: TGTGCCAGCAGTTACGAGCCAGCCCCCCAGGGAGGGACCCAGTACTTC. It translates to CASSYEPAPQGGTQYF.